This T cell receptor beta chain was obtained from a study of graft-versus-host responses after intestinal transplantation. Background on the study: Anti-thymocyte globulin was used for induction in all recipients, who then took tacrolimus and steroids for 3 to 4 years.

This CDR3 is built from 13 residues. Per germline, CDR1 SGHAT and CDR2 FQNNGV. V was pared by 0 bases and J by 5 bases, with 8 bases between. Whole-study findings and limits: Some patients had graft-donor T cell macrochimerism, and their allografts showed high graft-versus-host to host-versus-graft clonal ratios. Recipient-marrow GvH clones were detected, some having first appeared in ileum or blood.

Concerning this clone itself: No antigen is known for it.

Sequencing used immunoSEQ multiplex PCR; TCRdb keeps in-frame clones, though not all of them. The sample lists some 55,000 clones; 91% were seen once. This specimen consisted of PBMCs, obtained 662 days after intestinal transplant. The receptor was isolated from a human patient who received an intestinal transplant, so some T cells may come from the graft donor. This chain joins TRBV11-2 and TRBJ2-7; D not resolved. Here the CDR3 reads CASSLDRRNEQYF. CDR3 coding DNA: TGTGCCAGCAGCTTAGATCGGAGAAACGAGCAGTACTTC.